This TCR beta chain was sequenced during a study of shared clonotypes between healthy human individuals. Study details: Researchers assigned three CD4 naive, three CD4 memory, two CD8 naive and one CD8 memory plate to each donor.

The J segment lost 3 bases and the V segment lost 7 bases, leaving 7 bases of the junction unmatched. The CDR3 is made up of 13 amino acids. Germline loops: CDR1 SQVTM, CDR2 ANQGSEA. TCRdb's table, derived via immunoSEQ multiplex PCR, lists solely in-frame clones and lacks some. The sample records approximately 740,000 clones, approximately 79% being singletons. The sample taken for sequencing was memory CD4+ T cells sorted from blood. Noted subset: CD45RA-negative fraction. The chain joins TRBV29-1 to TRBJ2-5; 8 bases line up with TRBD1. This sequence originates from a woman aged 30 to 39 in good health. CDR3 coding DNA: TGCAGCGCCGGGACAGGCCACAAAGAGACCCAGTACTTC. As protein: CSAGTGHKETQYF.